These T cell receptor beta chains were read from a single sample in a study of response to subunit inactivated influenza vaccine. TCRdb re-called the RT-PCR reads with MiXCR, one entry per CDR3 protein. The profile shows 150,000 to 200,000 distinct CDR3 sequences, approximately 12% of them singletons. The sample also formed part of further work on T cells expressing NK-cell markers.

This sample comprised CD8+ T cells sorted from PBMCs, obtained less than 13 days after vaccination. These TCRs come from a man aged 45-65 years who received an inactivated influenza vaccine. Each CDR3 is given with its conserved first and last residue. A D gene is named only where the DNA matches it firmly. The size field is filled for only some rows; it gives once, few, many or a size class.

j_call | v_call | clone_size | d_call | cdr3_aa | cdr3_nt
TRBJ1-4 | TRBV6-1 | - | - | CASTPGQGTTNEKLFF | TGTGCCAGCACCCCGGGCCAGGGGACAACTAATGAAAAACTGTTTTTT
TRBJ2-2 | TRBV2 | few | TRBD2 | CASTPGLAGPNTGELFF | TGTGCCAGCACCCCGGGACTAGCGGGACCGAACACCGGGGAGCTGTTTTTT
TRBJ2-1 | TRBV11-1 | - | TRBD2 | CASSTLEGLAGDNEQFF | TGTGCCAGCAGTACCCTGGAGGGGCTAGCGGGAGACAATGAGCAGTTCTTC
TRBJ2-3 | TRBV5-1 | many | TRBD1 | CASSLTGTGILTDTQYF | TGCGCCAGCAGCTTGACCGGGACAGGGATCCTCACAGATACGCAGTATTTT
TRBJ1-2 | TRBV7-9 | few | - | CASSLSGDGYGYTF | TGTGCCAGCAGCTTATCTGGGGATGGGTATGGCTACACCTTC
TRBJ2-3 | TRBV6-2/TRBV6-3 | - | - | CASGVFFSRSDTQYF | TGTGCCAGCGGGGTTTTTTTTAGTCGTTCGGATACGCAGTATTTT
TRBJ2-7 | TRBV4-3 | once | - | CASSQGTGSGYEQYF | TGCGCCAGCAGCCAAGGAACAGGGTCAGGGTACGAGCAGTACTTC
TRBJ2-7 | TRBV29-1 | - | - | CSVQVGTPNEQYF | TGCAGCGTCCAGGTCGGGACTCCCAACGAGCAGTACTTC
TRBJ2-7 | TRBV3-1 | - | - | CASCQQAPFTYEQYF | TGTGCCAGCTGCCAACAGGCGCCTTTTACCTACGAGCAGTACTTC
TRBJ2-2 | TRBV6-5 | - | - | CASSYAGSNTGELFF | TGTGCCAGCAGTTACGCGGGTTCGAACACCGGGGAGCTGTTTTTT
TRBJ2-5 | TRBV7-8 | few | - | CASSPWPQETQYF | TGTGCCAGCAGCCCTTGGCCCCAAGAGACCCAGTACTTC
TRBJ2-3 | TRBV28 | - | - | CASSLTAGSPSTDTQYF | TGTGCCAGCAGTTTAACGGCGGGGAGCCCGAGCACAGATACGCAGTATTTT
TRBJ1-2 | TRBV30 | few | TRBD1 | CAWGLGQANYGYTF | TGTGCCTGGGGGCTGGGACAGGCGAACTATGGCTACACCTTC
TRBJ1-1 | TRBV6-1 | few | - | CASLRGGEAFF | TGTGCCAGCCTCAGGGGAGGTGAGGCTTTCTTT
TRBJ2-5 | TRBV7-9 | few | - | CASSSMTVRGETQYF | TGTGCCAGCAGTTCCATGACAGTGCGGGGTGAGACCCAGTACTTC
TRBJ2-2 | TRBV6-1 | - | TRBD2 | CASSDLAGNTGELFF | TGTGCCAGCAGTGACCTAGCGGGAAACACCGGGGAGCTGTTTTTT
TRBJ2-7 | TRBV27 | - | - | CASSLIGARSHSYEQYF | TGTGCCAGCAGTTTAATAGGGGCCAGGTCTCACTCCTACGAGCAGTACTTC
TRBJ2-1 | TRBV27 | many | TRBD2 | CASSPEVAGGYYNEQFF | TGTGCCAGCAGTCCTGAGGTAGCGGGAGGTTACTACAATGAGCAGTTCTTC
TRBJ2-3 | TRBV7-2 | few | - | CASTLKPTTDTQYF | TGTGCCAGCACCCTAAAACCTACGACAGATACGCAGTATTTT
TRBJ2-5 | TRBV13 | few | - | CASSPDRDGTQDF | TGTGCCAGCAGCCCCGACAGAGATGGGACCCAGGACTTC
TRBJ2-1 | TRBV20-1 | - | TRBD1 | CSATGQLYNEQFF | TGCAGTGCTACGGGACAGCTTTACAATGAGCAGTTCTTC
TRBJ2-2 | TRBV12-3/TRBV12-4 | - | TRBD1 | CASSSTGGPGELFF | TGTGCCAGCAGTTCGACAGGGGGCCCCGGGGAGCTGTTTTTT
TRBJ1-5 | TRBV28 | - | - | CASSLGDHSNQPQHF | TGTGCCAGCAGTTTAGGGGACCATAGCAATCAGCCCCAGCATTTT
TRBJ2-1 | TRBV20-1 | few | TRBD2 | CSAERGREGGEQFF | TGCAGTGCCGAGAGGGGACGGGAGGGTGGTGAGCAGTTCTTC
TRBJ2-1 | TRBV2 | - | TRBD1 | CASTRQGAYNEQFF | TGTGCCAGCACCAGACAGGGGGCCTACAATGAGCAGTTCTTC
TRBJ2-7 | TRBV9 | - | - | CASSARGDPYEQYF | TGTGCCAGCAGCGCGAGGGGAGACCCCTACGAGCAGTACTTC
TRBJ2-7 | TRBV27 | few | TRBD2 | CASSLYSGGFFSYEQYF | TGTGCCAGCAGTTTATATAGCGGGGGGTTCTTCTCCTACGAGCAGTACTTC
TRBJ2-2 | TRBV5-1 | - | - | CASSEMNTGELFF | TGCGCCAGCAGCGAGATGAACACCGGGGAGCTGTTTTTT
TRBJ1-1 | TRBV14 | few | - | CASSQQLNTEAFF | TGTGCCAGCAGCCAACAGCTGAACACTGAAGCTTTCTTT
TRBJ2-3 | TRBV11-2 | many | - | CASSQETGGWSTDTQYF | TGTGCCAGCAGCCAGGAGACGGGGGGCTGGAGCACAGATACGCAGTATTTT
TRBJ1-1 | TRBV27 | - | - | CASSLQGHTEAFF | TGTGCCAGCAGTTTACAGGGGCACACTGAAGCTTTCTTT
TRBJ2-1 | TRBV6-2/TRBV6-3 | few | TRBD2 | CASRGTSGGVRVDEQFF | TGTGCCAGCAGGGGGACTAGCGGGGGGGTCAGGGTAGATGAGCAGTTCTTC
TRBJ1-3 | TRBV28 | few | TRBD1 | CASSSGTGARNTIYF | TGTGCCAGCAGTTCCGGGACAGGGGCGCGAAACACCATATATTTT
TRBJ1-2 | TRBV15 | - | TRBD1 | CATSLETGGNGYTF | TGTGCCACCAGCTTGGAGACAGGGGGCAATGGCTACACCTTC
TRBJ2-5 | TRBV4-3 | few | - | CASSQDPEETQYF | TGCGCCAGCAGCCAAGACCCTGAAGAGACCCAGTACTTC
TRBJ1-2 | TRBV7-9 | many | - | CASSLYLSAGPYGYTF | TGTGCCAGCAGTCTCTACTTGTCCGCCGGCCCCTATGGCTACACCTTC
TRBJ2-1 | TRBV6-5 | - | - | CASSYSASSYNEQFF | TGTGCCAGCAGTTACTCGGCGAGCTCCTACAATGAGCAGTTCTTC